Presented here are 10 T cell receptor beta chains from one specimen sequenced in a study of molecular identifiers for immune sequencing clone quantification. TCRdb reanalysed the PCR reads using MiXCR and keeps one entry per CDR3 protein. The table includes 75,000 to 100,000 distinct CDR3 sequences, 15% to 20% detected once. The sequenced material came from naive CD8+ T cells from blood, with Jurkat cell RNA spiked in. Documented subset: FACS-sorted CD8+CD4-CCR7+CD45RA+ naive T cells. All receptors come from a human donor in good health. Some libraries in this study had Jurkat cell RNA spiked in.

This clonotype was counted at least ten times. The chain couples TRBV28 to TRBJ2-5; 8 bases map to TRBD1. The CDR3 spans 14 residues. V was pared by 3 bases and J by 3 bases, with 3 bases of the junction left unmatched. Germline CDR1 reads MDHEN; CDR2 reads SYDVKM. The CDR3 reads CASSFPGGEETQYF. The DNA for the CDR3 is TGTGCCAGCAGTTTTCCAGGGGGCGAAGAGACCCAGTACTTC.

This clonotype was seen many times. CDR3 loop: CASSDPRATDTQYF. CDR3 coding DNA: TGTGCCAGCAGTGACCCCAGGGCTACAGATACGCAGTATTTT. This chain uses TRBV2 with TRBJ2-3; TRBD1 might be the D (5 bases). CDR1 and CDR2 (germline): SNHLY, FYNNEI. Trimming removed 3 bases at V and 3 bases at J, with 10 bases between. This CDR3 comprises 14 residues.

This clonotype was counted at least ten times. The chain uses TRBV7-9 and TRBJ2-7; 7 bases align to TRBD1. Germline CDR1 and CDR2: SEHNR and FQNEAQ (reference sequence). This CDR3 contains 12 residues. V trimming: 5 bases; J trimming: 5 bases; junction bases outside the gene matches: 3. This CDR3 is CASSDTGDEQYF. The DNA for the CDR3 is TGTGCCAGCAGCGATACAGGGGACGAGCAGTACTTC. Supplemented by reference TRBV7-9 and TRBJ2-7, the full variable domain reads DTGVSQNPRHKITKRGQNVTFRCDPISEHNRLYWYRQTLGQGPEFLTYFQNEAQLEKSRLLSDRFSAERPKGSFSTLEIQRTEQGDSAMYLCASSDTGDEQYFGPGTRLTVT.

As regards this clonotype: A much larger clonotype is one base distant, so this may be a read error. DNA for the CDR3: TGTGCCAGCAGTCCCGCCCCGGGACAGGGAATTGGAAACACCATGTATTTT. Translation gives CASSPAPGQGIGNTMYF. The V gene is TRBV7-9, the J gene TRBJ1-3; TRBD1 agrees at 9 bases. Germline loops: CDR1 SEHNR, CDR2 FQNEAQ (reference sequence). CDR3 length: 17 amino acids.

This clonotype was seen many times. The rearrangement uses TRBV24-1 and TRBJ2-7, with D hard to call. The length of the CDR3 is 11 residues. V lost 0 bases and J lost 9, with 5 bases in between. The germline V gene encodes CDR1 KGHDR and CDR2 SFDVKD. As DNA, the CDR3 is TGTGCCACCAGTGATTTGCGGCGGCAGTACTTC. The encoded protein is CATSDLRRQYF.

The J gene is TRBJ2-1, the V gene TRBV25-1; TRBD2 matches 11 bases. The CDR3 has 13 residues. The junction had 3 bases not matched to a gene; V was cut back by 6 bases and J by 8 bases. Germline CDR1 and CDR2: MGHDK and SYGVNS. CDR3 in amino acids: CASSTSGSDEQFF. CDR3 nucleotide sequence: TGTGCCAGCAGCACTAGCGGGAGCGATGAGCAGTTCTTC.

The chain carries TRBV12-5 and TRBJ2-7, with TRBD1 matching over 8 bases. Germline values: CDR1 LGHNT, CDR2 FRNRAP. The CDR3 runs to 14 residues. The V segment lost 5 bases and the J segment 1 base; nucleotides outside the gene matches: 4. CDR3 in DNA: TGTGCTAGTGGTGGACAGGGCGCTTCCTACGAGCAGTACTTC. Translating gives CASGGQGASYEQYF.

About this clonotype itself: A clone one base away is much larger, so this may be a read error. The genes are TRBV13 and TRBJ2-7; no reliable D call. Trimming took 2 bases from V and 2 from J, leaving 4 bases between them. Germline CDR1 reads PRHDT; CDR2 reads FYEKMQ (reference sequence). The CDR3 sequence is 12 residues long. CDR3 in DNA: TGTGCCAGCAGCTTAAGCCCCTACGAGCAGTACTTC. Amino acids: CASSLSPYEQYF.

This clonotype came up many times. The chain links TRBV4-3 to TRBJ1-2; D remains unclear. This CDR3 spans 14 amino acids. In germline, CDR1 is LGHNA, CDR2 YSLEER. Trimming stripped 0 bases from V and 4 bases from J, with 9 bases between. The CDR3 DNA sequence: TGCGCCAGCAGCCAAGAGGAGAGTGGCTATGGCTACACCTTC. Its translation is CASSQEESGYGYTF.

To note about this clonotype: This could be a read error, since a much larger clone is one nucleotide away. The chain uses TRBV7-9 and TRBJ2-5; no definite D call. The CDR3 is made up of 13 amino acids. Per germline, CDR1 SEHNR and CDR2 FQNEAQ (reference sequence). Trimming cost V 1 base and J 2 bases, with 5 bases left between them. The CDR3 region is CASSLDRQETQYF. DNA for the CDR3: TGTGCCAGCAGCTTAGACAGACAAGAGACCCAGTACTTC.